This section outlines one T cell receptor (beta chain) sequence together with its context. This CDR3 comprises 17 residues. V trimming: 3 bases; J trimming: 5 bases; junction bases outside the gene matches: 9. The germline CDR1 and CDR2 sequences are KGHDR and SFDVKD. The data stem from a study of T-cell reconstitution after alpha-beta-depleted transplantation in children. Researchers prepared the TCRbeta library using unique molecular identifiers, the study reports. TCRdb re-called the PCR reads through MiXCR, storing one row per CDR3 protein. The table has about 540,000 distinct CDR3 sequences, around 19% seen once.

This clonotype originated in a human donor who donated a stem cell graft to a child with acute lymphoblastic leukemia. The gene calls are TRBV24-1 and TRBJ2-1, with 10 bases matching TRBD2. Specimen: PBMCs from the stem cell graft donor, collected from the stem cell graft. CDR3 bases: TGTGCCACCAGTGATGTATACCTAGCGGGAGAAAACAATGAGCAGTTCTTC. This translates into CATSDVYLAGENNEQFF.